These 15 T cell receptor beta chains were sequenced from one sample in a study of CD8+CD57+ T cells in acquired aplastic anemia (dated by TCRdb to 2017 to 2018). Expansion of CD8+CD57+ cells had been shown by flow cytometry in the patients chosen for sequencing. Sequenced using an Illumina HiSeq 2000. TCR beta VDJ combination and CDR3 sequence profiling used genomic DNA as the template. The public reads were quality trimmed at Q25 with fastp and then assembled into clones with MiXCR by TCRdb, keeping productive beta chains. One record per CDR3 amino acid sequence lists the most common genes and DNA. The sample data list approximately 300,000 distinct CDR3 sequences, and 56% of these were observed just once. The top ten constitute 1% to 1.5% of the sample. Sequenced input: sorted CD4+, CD8+, or CD8+CD57+ T cells (not recorded which) from PBMCs. All receptors come from a human donor with aplastic anemia.

The table lists this clonotype with many counts. This chain joins TRBV20-1 and TRBJ2-3; no definite D call. CDR3 size: 14 residues. V lost 3 bases and J lost 0, with 10 bases in between. CDR1 is DFQATT, CDR2 SNEGSKA, per germline (reference sequence). CDR3 coding DNA: TGCAGTGCTAGGGCCAGCTTAAGCACAGATACGCAGTATTTT. Its translation: CSARASLSTDTQYF.

This chain uses TRBV9 with TRBJ1-2; TRBD1 might be the D (6 bases). CDR1 SGDLS and CDR2 YYNGEE come from the germline V gene. Deletions cut 2 bases from V and 2 bases from J, with 10 bases between. The CDR3 loop spans 14 amino acids. The CDR3 protein is CASSVDSQNYGYTF. The CDR3 coding sequence is TGTGCCAGCAGCGTGGACAGTCAGAACTATGGCTACACCTTC.

This rearrangement joins TRBV10-2 to TRBJ2-1; D may be TRBD2 (6 bases). CDR1 and CDR2 (germline): WSHSY, SAAADI. Trimming pared 2 bases from V and 4 bases from J, leaving 15 bases between. The CDR3 runs to 16 residues. The CDR3 region is CASSEPFRETYNEQFF. The CDR3 nucleotides are TGCGCCAGCAGTGAGCCCTTCCGGGAGACATACAATGAGCAGTTCTTC.

The chain couples TRBV7-6 to TRBJ2-7; D unclear. CDR3 length equals 13 residues. V was trimmed by 2 bases and J by 1 base, leaving 6 bases between them. CDR1 is SGHVS and CDR2 is FNYEAQ in the germline V gene. The CDR3, as DNA: TGTGCCAGCAGCTTATCGGTGTCCTACGAGCAGTACTTC. Translated, it gives CASSLSVSYEQYF.

The chain links TRBV2 to TRBJ2-1; TRBD2 might be the D (6 bases). V was pared by 4 bases and J by 6 bases, with 10 bases between. CDR1 is SNHLY, CDR2 FYNNEI, per germline. This CDR3 has 13 residues. The CDR3 nucleotides read TGTGCCAGCAGTGTGGGGGGTTTCAATGAGCAGTTCTTC. Amino acids: CASSVGGFNEQFF. Together with reference TRBV2 and TRBJ2-1, the CDR3 gives the full variable domain: EPEVTQTPSHQVTQMGQEVILRCVPISNHLYFYWYRQILGQKVEFLVSFYNNEISEKSEIFDDQFSVERPDGSNFTLKIRSTKLEDSAMYFCASSVGGFNEQFFGPGTRLTVL.

This clonotype was counted many times. This chain connects TRBV11-2 to TRBJ1-6, with D possibly matching TRBD1 (5 bases). CDR3 length: 15 amino acids. Germline CDR1 is SGHAT and CDR2 is FQNNGV. The V gene lost 2 bases and the J gene lost 10 bases, with 15 bases spanning the gap. The CDR3 here is CASSLWQGVGSPLHF. In DNA, the CDR3 is TGTGCCAGCAGCTTATGGCAGGGCGTAGGATCACCCCTCCACTTT.

This clonotype is a singleton in its sample. The CDR3 region has the DNA TGTGCCAGCAGCAGAACGGGACGCCCGGGGGTCTATAATTCACCCCTCCACTTT. Translation: CASSRTGRPGVYNSPLHF. This rearrangement joins TRBV11-1 to TRBJ1-6; possible D gene TRBD1, 5 bases. V gave up 5 bases and J gave up 3 bases, with 20 bases separating them. Germline values: CDR1 SGHAT, CDR2 FQDESV (reference sequence). The CDR3 has 18 amino acids.

The V and J genes are TRBV7-8 and TRBJ2-7, with D possibly being TRBD2 (6 bases). The length of the CDR3 is 12 residues. The ends were cut back, 5 bases at V and 6 bases at J, with 11 bases in the middle. Looked up from germline, CDR1 is SGHVS and CDR2 is FQNEAQ. In nucleotides, the CDR3 is TGTGCCAGCAGCGCTCTGGGGGGCGAGCAGTACTTC. This sequence encodes CASSALGGEQYF.

A single count supports this clonotype. This chain connects TRBV5-1 to TRBJ2-7, with 7 nucleotides matching TRBD1. From germline, CDR1 is SGHRS and CDR2 YFSETQ. V shed 5 bases, J shed 4 bases, and the junction held 9 bases outside the gene matches. This CDR3 region has 14 residues. The CDR3 nucleotides read TGCGCCAGCAGTCATGGGGACAGTCGTTACGAGCAGTACTTC. It codes for CASSHGDSRYEQYF.

As concerns this clonotype: Because it lacks the conserved phenylalanine or tryptophan at the end, this CDR3 is likely a read error. The DNA is left out, because the CDR3 cannot be placed on it with certainty; the CDR3 is given as TCRdb lists it. The chain has TRBV2 and TRBJ2-5; the listed D gene, TRBD1, was not tested against the DNA. Per germline, CDR1 SNHLY and CDR2 FYNNEI. The CDR3 totals 18 residues, both ends included. The CDR3 reads CATPRRQGRTNYGYTFGS.

This clonotype occurred many times. The chain carries TRBV12-5 and TRBJ2-1, with 11 bases identical to TRBD2. The junction had 20 bases not matched to a gene; V was cut back by 0 bases and J by 10 bases. Germline V gives CDR1 LGHNT, CDR2 FRNRAP. The CDR3 runs to 20 residues. This chain's CDR3 is CASGLVLVTYGPTSGVEQFF. For the CDR3, the DNA is TGTGCTAGTGGTTTGGTACTAGTTACATACGGGCCGACTAGCGGGGTCGAGCAGTTCTTC.

This clonotype was recorded many times. V usage is TRBV18 and J usage is TRBJ2-4; 9 bases are a match to TRBD2. The CDR3 sequence is 15 residues long. The germline V gene encodes CDR1 KGHSH and CDR2 LQKENI. Losses at the gene ends were 3 bases for V and 6 bases for J; bases not matched to a gene: 6. The CDR3: CASSPTGTSRNIQYF. CDR3 coding DNA: TGTGCCAGCTCACCGACCGGGACTAGCAGAAACATTCAGTACTTC.

This clonotype is a singleton in its sample. The chain employs TRBV19 and TRBJ1-3, with unresolved D. The germline V gene encodes CDR1 LNHDA and CDR2 SQIVND (reference sequence). V was shortened by 5 bases and J by 7 bases, with 6 bases between the two germline ends. The CDR3 is 11 residues long. CDR3 sequence (DNA): TGTGCCAGTAGTCTTCCTAACACCATATATTTT. As protein: CASSLPNTIYF. Complete variable domain (other parts from reference TRBV19 and TRBJ1-3): DGGITQSPKYLFRKEGQNVTLSCEQNLNHDAMYWYRQDPGQGLRLIYYSQIVNDFQKGDIAEGYSVSREKKESFPLTVTSAQKNPTAFYLCASSLPNTIYFGEGSWLTVV.

The V gene is TRBV20-1, the J gene TRBJ1-5, with 7 bases identical to TRBD1. The trim removed 5 bases at V and 4 bases at J, leaving 8 bases unmatched. This CDR3 contains 14 residues. Germline V gene lookup returns CDR1 DFQATT and CDR2 SNEGSKA (reference sequence). CDR3 residues: CSAGRDSWNQPQHF. The DNA for the CDR3 is TGCAGTGCTGGTAGGGACAGTTGGAATCAGCCCCAGCATTTT.

The chain is built from TRBV20-1 and TRBJ1-2; D not resolved. Between the trimmed V and J ends, which lost 2 bases and 6 bases, there was a span of 13 bases. Per the germline V gene, CDR1 is DFQATT and CDR2 is SNEGSKA (reference sequence). The CDR3 is made up of 13 amino acids. The CDR3 spells CSARRPDLNGYTF. The CDR3 DNA sequence: TGCAGTGCTAGAAGGCCGGATCTCAATGGCTACACCTTC.